This T cell receptor beta chain was profiled in a study of control samples from healthy donors and cancer patients. J gave up 7 bases and V 2 bases, and 11 bases lay outside the gene matches. There are 16 residues in the CDR3. CDR1 and CDR2 (germline): MNHNY, SVGAGI (reference sequence). A note on this clone: Other DNA sequences in the same sample also yield this CDR3.

The protocol was immunoSEQ multiplex PCR, while the TCRdb copy is restricted to in-frame clones and leaves out a portion. The top ten clones hold about a fifth of a sample with approximately 9,800 clones, roughly 93% of them seen once. This sequence originates from a man in his 60s with colorectal cancer. Sequencing input: PBMCs. V and J are TRBV6-6 and TRBJ1-1; TRBD1 matches at 9 bases. CDR3 residues: CASSYLGQGRSGEAFF. The CDR3 nucleotides are TGTGCCAGCAGTTACCTAGGACAGGGGAGAAGCGGTGAAGCTTTCTTT.